The rows below give T cell receptor beta chains drawn from one sample of a study of blood T cell repertoires in COVID-19. Profiling relied on immunoSEQ multiplex PCR, and the TCRdb table lists in-frame clones only, not all of them. The table records 150,000 to 200,000 clones, roughly 82% of them present only once. Sequenced material: peripheral blood. These receptors all stem from a woman in her sixties or seventies with acute or convalescent COVID-19. CDR3s include the opening cysteine and the closing phenylalanine or tryptophan. The order of the fields is D gene, V gene, J gene, clone size, CDR3 DNA, CDR3 protein. A D gene is named only where the DNA matches it firmly. The size of a clone is reported for some rows only, either as once, few or many, or as a class for expanded clones.

d_call: .; v_call: TRBV19; j_call: TRBJ1-2; clone_size: .; cdr3_nt: TGTGCCAGTAGTATTGCGACAGACCTCGGCTATGGCTACACCTTC; cdr3_aa: CASSIATDLGYGYTF
d_call: TRBD2; v_call: TRBV2; j_call: TRBJ2-3; clone_size: .; cdr3_nt: TGTGCCAGCTTGAGACTAGCCGGCACAGATACGCAGTATTTT; cdr3_aa: CASLRLAGTDTQYF
d_call: TRBD1; v_call: TRBV6-2/TRBV6-3; j_call: TRBJ1-3; clone_size: .; cdr3_nt: TGTGCCAGCAGTTCCGGGACAGGTGACGGAAACACCATATATTTT; cdr3_aa: CASSSGTGDGNTIYF
d_call: TRBD2; v_call: TRBV5-1; j_call: TRBJ2-3; clone_size: .; cdr3_nt: TGCGCCAGCAGCTCAGCGGGGCTTAGGACAGATACGCAGTATTTT; cdr3_aa: CASSSAGLRTDTQYF
d_call: TRBD2; v_call: TRBV30; j_call: TRBJ2-7; clone_size: few; cdr3_nt: TGTGCCTGGAGTGTACGCCAGAGTAGAGCGGGGTATAGCTCCTACGAGCAGTACTTC; cdr3_aa: CAWSVRQSRAGYSSYEQYF
d_call: TRBD2; v_call: TRBV18; j_call: TRBJ2-2; clone_size: few; cdr3_nt: TGTGCCAGCTCAGCATCTAGCGGGATTGTGACCGGGGAGCTGTTTTTT; cdr3_aa: CASSASSGIVTGELFF
d_call: TRBD2; v_call: TRBV28; j_call: TRBJ2-3; clone_size: .; cdr3_nt: TGTGCCAGCAGTCCGACTAGCGGGTACACAGATACGCAGTATTTT; cdr3_aa: CASSPTSGYTDTQYF
d_call: .; v_call: TRBV6-1; j_call: TRBJ2-3; clone_size: .; cdr3_nt: TGTGCCAGCAGTGAAGGGACTTACGCCGTAACAGATACGCAGTATTTT; cdr3_aa: CASSEGTYAVTDTQYF
d_call: .; v_call: TRBV2; j_call: TRBJ2-7; clone_size: .; cdr3_nt: TGTGCCAGCAGTCTACTAGGTTCCGCCTACGAGCAGTACTTC; cdr3_aa: CASSLLGSAYEQYF
d_call: TRBD1; v_call: TRBV28; j_call: TRBJ1-5; clone_size: once; cdr3_nt: TGTGCCAGCAGTTTCGGGACAGGGGGTAATCAGCCCCAGCATTTT; cdr3_aa: CASSFGTGGNQPQHF
d_call: TRBD1; v_call: TRBV11-3; j_call: TRBJ2-3; clone_size: .; cdr3_nt: TGTGCCAGCAGCCCGTGGACAGGGGATGGTACAGATACGCAGTATTTT; cdr3_aa: CASSPWTGDGTDTQYF
d_call: .; v_call: TRBV15; j_call: TRBJ2-7; clone_size: .; cdr3_nt: TGTGCCACCAGCAGAGGAGAATCCTACGAGCAGTACTTC; cdr3_aa: CATSRGESYEQYF
d_call: .; v_call: TRBV3-1/TRBV3-2; j_call: TRBJ1-6; clone_size: .; cdr3_nt: TGTGCCAGCAGCCGTAGTCAATCCCCTTCACCCCTCCACTTT; cdr3_aa: CASSRSQSPSPLHF
d_call: TRBD1; v_call: TRBV7-2; j_call: TRBJ1-2; clone_size: .; cdr3_nt: TGTGCCAGCAGCTTAGTAGGGGGGACAGGGAGAGTCGGCTACACCTTC; cdr3_aa: CASSLVGGTGRVGYTF
d_call: TRBD2; v_call: TRBV7-2; j_call: TRBJ2-1; clone_size: few; cdr3_nt: TGTGCCAGCAGCGACTCAGGCGGGGGGGCGAGGAATGAGCAGTTCTTC; cdr3_aa: CASSDSGGGARNEQFF
d_call: TRBD2; v_call: TRBV24-1; j_call: TRBJ2-5; clone_size: .; cdr3_nt: TGTGCCACCAGTGGGTCACTAGCGGGAGAAGAGACCCAGTACTTC; cdr3_aa: CATSGSLAGEETQYF
d_call: TRBD1; v_call: TRBV7-9; j_call: TRBJ1-1; clone_size: .; cdr3_nt: TGTGCCAGCAGAGGTGACAGGGGTGGTTGGTTGGTGGACACTGAAGCTTTCTTT; cdr3_aa: CASRGDRGGWLVDTEAFF
d_call: .; v_call: TRBV5-1; j_call: TRBJ1-2; clone_size: .; cdr3_nt: TGCGCCAGCAGCCCGGAGATACAGGAACGGGTTGACTATGGCTACACCTTC; cdr3_aa: CASSPEIQERVDYGYTF
d_call: TRBD1; v_call: TRBV5-6; j_call: TRBJ2-7; clone_size: .; cdr3_nt: TGTGCCAGCAGCCCAACTGACAGGGGACCCACCTACGAGCAGTACTTC; cdr3_aa: CASSPTDRGPTYEQYF
d_call: .; v_call: TRBV6-1; j_call: TRBJ1-1; clone_size: .; cdr3_nt: TGTGCCAGCAGTGACCCCGGGGAGAGGGCTTTCTTT; cdr3_aa: CASSDPGERAFF
d_call: TRBD2; v_call: TRBV7-9; j_call: TRBJ2-1; clone_size: .; cdr3_nt: TGTGCCAGCAGTCCCTCGGGGGGATACGAAGACAATGAGCAGTTCTTC; cdr3_aa: CASSPSGGYEDNEQFF
d_call: .; v_call: TRBV10-3; j_call: TRBJ2-1; clone_size: .; cdr3_nt: TGTGCCATCAGTACCCCGGGGATTGAGCAGTTCTTC; cdr3_aa: CAISTPGIEQFF
d_call: .; v_call: TRBV6-1; j_call: TRBJ1-2; clone_size: .; cdr3_nt: TGTGCCAGCAGTGAAGCCCGTTTCGAGGGCTACACCTTC; cdr3_aa: CASSEARFEGYTF
d_call: .; v_call: TRBV19; j_call: TRBJ1-2; clone_size: .; cdr3_nt: TGTGCCAGTCATCCCGGCGGAAGTTCGAACTATGGCTACACCTTC; cdr3_aa: CASHPGGSSNYGYTF
d_call: TRBD1; v_call: TRBV19; j_call: TRBJ1-5; clone_size: .; cdr3_nt: TGTGCCAGTAGTACATACGACAGGGGCCCCTCTGAGCCCCAGCATTTT; cdr3_aa: CASSTYDRGPSEPQHF
d_call: .; v_call: TRBV6-5; j_call: TRBJ2-2; clone_size: .; cdr3_nt: TGTGCCAGCACTAAACCGGGGTCCGGGGAGCTGTTTTTT; cdr3_aa: CASTKPGSGELFF
d_call: .; v_call: TRBV7-6; j_call: TRBJ1-6; clone_size: .; cdr3_nt: TGTGCCAGCAGCTTAGCAGGGGTAGAAAATTCACCCCTCCACTTT; cdr3_aa: CASSLAGVENSPLHF
d_call: TRBD2; v_call: TRBV15; j_call: TRBJ2-1; clone_size: .; cdr3_nt: TGTGCCACCAGCAGGGACTCCGGGACTAGCGGGATCTGGGGCAATGAGCAGTTCTTC; cdr3_aa: CATSRDSGTSGIWGNEQFF
d_call: .; v_call: TRBV5-1; j_call: TRBJ2-3; clone_size: once; cdr3_nt: TGCGCCAGCAAGGCAGGAAGCACAGATACGCAGTATTTT; cdr3_aa: CASKAGSTDTQYF
d_call: .; v_call: TRBV27; j_call: TRBJ1-4; clone_size: .; cdr3_nt: TGTGCCAGCACCCGACTAGGGATTGAAAAACTGTTTTTT; cdr3_aa: CASTRLGIEKLFF
d_call: TRBD2; v_call: TRBV4-1; j_call: TRBJ2-1; clone_size: .; cdr3_nt: TGCGCCAGCAGCCCCAGGCGGACTAGCGGGAATAATGAGCAGTTCTTC; cdr3_aa: CASSPRRTSGNNEQFF
d_call: .; v_call: TRBV11-2; j_call: TRBJ2-3; clone_size: .; cdr3_nt: TGTGCCAGCAGCTTAGCCGGGAGTAAAGATACGCAGTATTTT; cdr3_aa: CASSLAGSKDTQYF